The present T cell receptor beta chain was sequenced within a study of blood T cell repertoires in COVID-19. Study details: There were acute and convalescent COVID-19 samples, and they came from the United States, Italy and Spain.

The assay was immunoSEQ multiplex PCR, and TCRdb's table has in-frame clones only and misses some. In the table there are about 200,000 clones, 65% to 85% of which are singletons. CDR1 is SGHRS, CDR2 YFSETQ, per germline. Trimming removed 7 bases from V and 4 bases from J; junction bases left unmatched: 10. The CDR3 sequence is 15 residues long. Source material: PBMCs or T cells enriched from blood (not recorded which). This TCR was recovered from a man between 35 and 55 years old who had recovered from COVID-19. V gene TRBV5-1 combines with J gene TRBJ2-1, with 8 bases aligning to TRBD1. The CDR3 nucleotides read TGCGCCAGCGCCGAGGGCGGGACAGGTTACAATGAGCAGTTCTTC. It yields the protein CASAEGGTGYNEQFF.